This TCR beta chain was sequenced during a study of control samples from healthy donors and cancer patients. The data were produced by immunoSEQ multiplex PCR, yet TCRdb's version contains in-frame clones alone and is incomplete. The sample consists of roughly 63,000 clones, more than 90% of them appearing once. The sequence was obtained from a man aged 35 to 55 with colorectal cancer. The sequenced sample was PBMCs.

CDR3 nucleotides: TGCGCCAGCAGTCCAGGGACAGCTACAGATACGCAGTATTTT. Amino acids: CASSPGTATDTQYF. The rearrangement joins TRBV4-1 to TRBJ2-3; 7 nucleotides align to TRBD1. Germline CDR1 reads MGHRA; CDR2 reads YSYEKL. The CDR3 is 14 amino acids. After removal of 6 bases from V and 3 bases from J, the junction contained 6 bases not matched to a gene.